This TCR beta chain was documented in a study of blood T cell repertoires in COVID-19. Turning to the study itself: PBMCs, B-cell-depleted T cells, or T cells provided the cDNA or gDNA that made up the material.

In Seattle, patients joined the study during active infection and were tracked longitudinally. Method: immunoSEQ multiplex PCR; TCRdb's copy keeps in-frame clones and lacks some. The table has 150,000 or so clones, more than 80% seen once. Germline CDR1 reads SGHRS; CDR2 reads YFSETQ. This CDR3 spans 15 amino acids. V was shortened by 0 bases and J by 8 bases, with 17 bases between the two germline ends. Sequencing used peripheral blood. V and J are TRBV5-1 and TRBJ1-2; no reliable D call. The TCR comes from a man in his late teens or twenties with COVID-19, enrolled during active disease. This chain's CDR3 is CASSLESAMLAGYTF. The DNA of the CDR3 is TGCGCCAGCAGCTTGGAGTCAGCGATGCTAGCGGGCTACACCTTC.